Following are 31 T cell receptor beta chains from one sample sequenced in a study of CD8+ T cells in alopecia areata. Sample treatment: oral pan-JAK inhibitor, 5-10 mg twice daily. Extracted from the samples, RNA was reverse transcribed into cDNA to serve as the sequencing template. Some clones are missing from TCRdb's copy, which holds only in-frame ones; the method was immunoSEQ multiplex PCR. Of 150,000 to 200,000 clones detected, approximately 52% appear once; the ten largest clones hold 15% to 20%. This sample comprised CD4+ T cells sorted from blood, obtained between weeks 55 and 65, from a patient treated with tofacitinib. These receptors all come from a human donor with alopecia areata.

This clone was observed a handful of times. The V gene is TRBV30, the J gene TRBJ1-2; 7 bases fit TRBD1. Trimming at V came to 0 bases and at J to 6 bases, leaving 13 bases not matched to a gene. The CDR3 has 16 residues. Germline CDR1 GTSNPN, CDR2 SVGIG (reference sequence). The DNA for the CDR3 is TGTGCCTGGAGTGTACGTTCCCTCCGACAGGGAAATGGCTACACCTTC. The encoded protein is CAWSVRSLRQGNGYTF.

The chain combines TRBV11-2 with TRBJ1-3; D unresolved. The CDR3 covers 14 residues. With 7 bases removed from V and 1 base from J, the gap between germline ends came to 11 bases. The V gene's germline CDR1 is SGHAT and CDR2 FQNNGV. The CDR3 region is CASTKDPSGNTIYF. CDR3 coding DNA: TGTGCCAGCACCAAGGACCCTTCTGGAAACACCATATATTTT.

The chain employs TRBV7-8 and TRBJ2-3; the D gene is possibly TRBD2 (5 bases). This CDR3 spans 13 amino acids. V dropped 9 bases and J dropped 1 base, with 11 bases sitting between them. Germline-derived CDR1 and CDR2 are SGHVS and FQNEAQ. This CDR3 is CASMVGGTDTQYF. In DNA form, the CDR3 reads TGTGCCAGTATGGTCGGGGGCACAGATACGCAGTATTTT.

This clone was detected only a few times. The rearrangement links TRBV29-1 to TRBJ2-1; 13 bases are shared with TRBD2. CDR3 size: 14 residues. The V gene's germline CDR1 is SQVTM and CDR2 ANQGSEA. Germline trimming cut 5 bases from V and 8 bases from J; bases unmatched to any gene: 6. CDR3 in DNA: TGCAGCGTTAAGACTAGCGGGGGGCCCGATGAGCAGTTCTTC. This encodes CSVKTSGGPDEQFF.

The CDR3: CATSRDGGVAPLHF. In DNA form, the CDR3 reads TGTGCCACCAGCAGAGATGGCGGAGTCGCACCCCTCCACTTT. The J gene is TRBJ1-6, the V gene TRBV15, with D hard to call. The CDR3 consists of 14 residues. Germline V CDR1 and CDR2: LNHNV, YYDKDF (reference sequence). V dropped 0 bases and J dropped 11 bases, with 11 bases sitting between them.

The chain combines TRBV5-1 with TRBJ2-5, with TRBD2 matching 7 bases. The V gene's germline CDR1 is SGHRS and CDR2 YFSETQ. This CDR3 comprises 14 residues. V shed 0 bases, J shed 2 bases, and the junction held 1 base outside the gene matches. CDR3: CASSLVGGQETQYF. CDR3 nucleotides: TGCGCCAGCAGCTTGGTCGGGGGGCAAGAGACCCAGTACTTC.

The count of this clone is one. This rearrangement joins TRBV15 to TRBJ1-6; D gene ambiguous. The germline CDR1 and CDR2 sequences are LNHNV and YYDKDF (reference sequence). Trimming removed 5 bases from V and 8 bases from J, with 13 bases in between. The CDR3 spans 14 residues. CDR3 nucleotide sequence: TGTGCCACCAGCGGACGCGGAGGCGATTCACCCCTCCACTTT. Encoded protein: CATSGRGGDSPLHF. Full variable domain (outside the CDR3, taken from reference TRBV15 and TRBJ1-6): DAMVIQNPRYQVTQFGKPVTLSCSQTLNHNVMYWYQQKSSQAPKLLFHYYDKDFNNEADTPDNFQSRRPNTSFCFLDIRSPGLGDTAMYLCATSGRGGDSPLHFGNGTRLTVT.

The rearrangement uses TRBV10-2 and TRBJ1-4, with D perhaps matching TRBD1 (5 bases). This CDR3 spans 13 amino acids. Germline V gives CDR1 WSHSY, CDR2 SAAADI. Trimming shortened V by 4 bases and J by 3 bases, and 6 bases separated the two germline ends. CDR3 nucleotide sequence: TGCGCCAGCAGTGTGGGACCTAATGAAAAACTGTTTTTT. Amino acids: CASSVGPNEKLFF.

Only one count was recorded for this clone. V is TRBV21-1 and J is TRBJ1-1; the listed D gene, TRBD1, was not tested against the DNA. TRBV21-1 corresponds to a pseudogene. CDR3 length equals 14 residues. The CDR3, as DNA: TGTGCCCGACTGCCCCCCCAAGGGGACACTGAAGCTTTCTTT. Amino acids: CARLPPQGDTEAFF.

The chain has TRBV10-3 and TRBJ2-6, with TRBD2 identical over 13 bases. The CDR3 contains 18 residues. Germline V lookup: CDR1 ENHRY, CDR2 SYGVKD. Losses at the gene ends were 8 bases for V and 2 bases for J; bases not matched to a gene: 9. This CDR3 reads CAILGLAGDRAGANVLTF. CDR3 nucleotide sequence: TGTGCCATCCTTGGACTAGCGGGGGATCGAGCTGGGGCCAACGTCCTGACTTTC.

The chain has TRBV19 and TRBJ1-2; unclear D gene. This CDR3 is built from 16 residues. CDR1 and CDR2 (germline): LNHDA, SQIVND (reference sequence). Trimming left V 2 bases short and J 4 bases short, with 17 bases between. The CDR3 coding sequence is TGTGCCAGTAGTATACCGATATCCGCACATACCTATGGCTACACCTTC. It encodes CASSIPISAHTYGYTF. The full variable domain, rest sourced from reference TRBV19 and TRBJ1-2, is DGGITQSPKYLFRKEGQNVTLSCEQNLNHDAMYWYRQDPGQGLRLIYYSQIVNDFQKGDIAEGYSVSREKKESFPLTVTSAQKNPTAFYLCASSIPISAHTYGYTFGSGTRLTVV.

CDR3 nucleotide sequence: TGTGCCACCAGCAGAGCTAAGGACCGTCTCACAGATACGCAGTATTTT. Translating it yields CATSRAKDRLTDTQYF. The chain couples TRBV15 to TRBJ2-3, with D hard to call. CDR1 and CDR2 from the germline V gene are LNHNV and YYDKDF (reference sequence). This CDR3 has 16 residues. The V gene lost 1 base and the J gene lost 2 bases, with 13 bases spanning the gap. The complete variable domain, with remaining parts taken from reference TRBV15 and TRBJ2-3, reads DAMVIQNPRYQVTQFGKPVTLSCSQTLNHNVMYWYQQKSSQAPKLLFHYYDKDFNNEADTPDNFQSRRPNTSFCFLDIRSPGLGDTAMYLCATSRAKDRLTDTQYFGPGTRLTVL.

The chain carries TRBV13 and TRBJ2-5; possibly TRBD2 for D (5 bases). Trimming took 2 bases from V and 7 from J, leaving 11 bases between them. CDR3 size: 13 residues. Germline CDR1 is PRHDT and CDR2 is FYEKMQ (reference sequence). The CDR3 DNA follows: TGTGCCAGCAGCTTAAGGAGGTTTGGGACCCAGTACTTC. Protein: CASSLRRFGTQYF. Full variable domain (rest looked up from reference TRBV13 and TRBJ2-5): AAGVIQSPRHLIKEKRETATLKCYPIPRHDTVYWYQQGPGQDPQFLISFYEKMQSDKGSIPDRFSAQQFSDYHSELNMSSLELGDSALYFCASSLRRFGTQYFGPGTRLLVL.

This clone has only one observation. The rearrangement uses TRBV10-3 and TRBJ2-2; TRBD2 aligns across 11 bases. Per germline, CDR1 ENHRY and CDR2 SYGVKD. With 10 bases clipped from V and 2 bases from J, the junction kept 6 bases outside the gene matches. The CDR3 extends over 15 amino acids. CDR3 protein: CATLGTSGNTGELFF. Written as DNA, the CDR3 is TGTGCCACCCTAGGGACTAGCGGAAACACCGGGGAGCTGTTTTTT.

The chain recombines TRBV19 with TRBJ1-6; D remains unclear. The CDR3 loop spans 12 amino acids. Trimming cost V 6 bases and J 9 bases, with 9 bases left between them. The germline gives CDR1 LNHDA, CDR2 SQIVND (reference sequence). For the CDR3, the DNA is TGTGCCAGTAGGTCGGAGTTTTCACCCCTCCACTTT. It specifies CASRSEFSPLHF.

This clone was detected a few times. The gene calls are TRBV5-5 and TRBJ1-6, with D tentatively TRBD1 (5 bases). V lost 4 bases to trimming and J lost 8 bases, with 10 bases between them. This CDR3 is 13 amino acids long. The V gene's germline CDR1 is SGHKS and CDR2 YYEKEE (reference sequence). CDR3 protein: CASSTGPDSPLHF. The CDR3 region has the DNA TGTGCCAGCAGCACGGGACCTGATTCACCCCTCCACTTT.

Turning to this clone: The sample holds other DNA sequences that translate to the same CDR3. The chain employs TRBV30 and TRBJ2-7; no definite D call. Germline CDR1 GTSNPN, CDR2 SVGIG (reference sequence). This CDR3 region has 11 residues. Deletions cut 3 bases from V and 5 bases from J, with 8 bases between. The CDR3 loop is CAWSVVHEQYF. CDR3 DNA sequence: TGTGCCTGGAGCGTGGTCCACGAGCAGTACTTC. Full variable domain (missing parts from reference TRBV30 and TRBJ2-7): SQTIHQWPATLVQPVGSPLSLECTVEGTSNPNLYWYRQAAGRGLQLLFYSVGIGQISSEVPQNLSASRPQDRQFILSSKKLLLSDSGFYLCAWSVVHEQYFGPGTRLTVT.

This clone was picked up many times. The rearrangement links TRBV5-6 to TRBJ2-5, with 9 bases fitting TRBD2. The CDR3 covers 15 residues. V was clipped by 4 bases and J by 5 bases; unmatched bases: 9. CDR1 and CDR2 from the germline V gene are SGHDT and YYEEEE. Here the CDR3 reads CASSPMRGGEETQYF. The CDR3 DNA reads as TGTGCCAGCAGCCCAATGCGGGGGGGCGAGGAGACCCAGTACTTC.

This sequence joins TRBV5-1 and TRBJ2-3, with 7 bases fitting TRBD2. Germline V lookup: CDR1 SGHRS, CDR2 YFSETQ. Germline trimming cut 2 bases from V and 0 bases from J; bases unmatched to any gene: 3. The CDR3 runs to 15 residues. CDR3 protein: CASSFSGGSTDTQYF. The CDR3 region has the DNA TGCGCCAGCAGCTTCTCGGGGGGAAGCACAGATACGCAGTATTTT.

The V and J genes are TRBV29-1 and TRBJ2-3; 12 bases match TRBD2. The germline gives CDR1 SQVTM, CDR2 ANQGSEA. V lost 6 bases to trimming and J lost 2 bases; unmatched junction nucleotides: 6. The CDR3 is 15 amino acids. CDR3 sequence reads: CSVRRLAGDTDTQYF. CDR3 sequence (DNA): TGCAGCGTCAGGCGACTAGCGGGGGACACAGATACGCAGTATTTT.

This clone was counted only a few times. CDR3 sequence reads: CASSESGTKSSYEQYF. CDR3 coding DNA: TGTGCCAGCAGTGAATCCGGGACAAAGAGCTCCTACGAGCAGTACTTC. This chain joins TRBV25-1 and TRBJ2-7, with a possible D match to TRBD1 (6 bases). Germline V gene lookup returns CDR1 MGHDK and CDR2 SYGVNS. CDR3 length: 16 amino acids. Trimming stripped 1 base from V and 0 bases from J, with 13 bases between.

The rearrangement uses TRBV30 and TRBJ1-1; possibly TRBD1 for D (5 bases). V was cut by 1 base and J by 5 bases, with 17 bases left in between. The CDR3 consists of 15 residues. The germline gives CDR1 GTSNPN, CDR2 SVGIG (reference sequence). For the CDR3, the DNA is TGTGCCTGGAGTGAGGGGCAGGCCCGATTAACTGAAGCTTTCTTT. Translated: CAWSEGQARLTEAFF.

In its sample, this clone was seen a few times. The CDR3 here is CSVDRGGGDEQYF. The CDR3 bases are TGCAGCGTTGATAGGGGGGGAGGGGACGAGCAGTACTTC. The V and J genes are TRBV29-1 and TRBJ2-7; D may be TRBD2 (7 bases). V was shortened by 3 bases and J by 5 bases, with 14 bases between the two germline ends. The germline gives CDR1 SQVTM, CDR2 ANQGSEA. The CDR3 covers 13 residues.

This chain links TRBV15 with TRBJ2-1; D uncertain. The V end lost 0 bases, the J end lost 7 bases, and 4 bases lay between the germline ends. Germline V gene sequence: CDR1 LNHNV, CDR2 YYDKDF (reference sequence). The CDR3 contains 12 residues. CDR3 loop: CATSRERNEQFF. In DNA, the CDR3 is TGTGCCACCAGCAGAGAGAGAAATGAGCAGTTCTTC. Full variable domain (rest looked up from reference TRBV15 and TRBJ2-1): DAMVIQNPRYQVTQFGKPVTLSCSQTLNHNVMYWYQQKSSQAPKLLFHYYDKDFNNEADTPDNFQSRRPNTSFCFLDIRSPGLGDTAMYLCATSRERNEQFFGPGTRLTVL.

The V and J genes are TRBV7-9 and TRBJ1-1; a weak D match, TRBD1 (6 bases). Germline assignment: CDR1 SEHNR and CDR2 FQNEAQ (reference sequence). This CDR3 comprises 15 residues. V lost 6 bases and J 3 bases, leaving 17 bases between the germline ends. The DNA for the CDR3 is TGTGCCAGCAGGGACTACAGGGCGCGGGACACTGAAGCTTTCTTT. Translated, it gives CASRDYRARDTEAFF. The full variable domain, completed using reference TRBV7-9 and TRBJ1-1, is DTGVSQNPRHKITKRGQNVTFRCDPISEHNRLYWYRQTLGQGPEFLTYFQNEAQLEKSRLLSDRFSAERPKGSFSTLEIQRTEQGDSAMYLCASRDYRARDTEAFFGQGTRLTVV.

This clone was counted only a few times. The chain employs TRBV2 and TRBJ1-2, with no clear D. Germline-derived CDR1 and CDR2 are SNHLY and FYNNEI. V dropped 8 bases and J dropped 0 bases, with 13 bases sitting between them. The CDR3 runs 14 residues. The CDR3 here is CASGVRVANYGYTF. DNA of the CDR3: TGTGCCAGCGGGGTGCGGGTAGCTAACTATGGCTACACCTTC.

This chain links TRBV5-1 with TRBJ2-6; TRBD1 or TRBD2 may be the D gene (5 bases each). Per germline, CDR1 SGHRS and CDR2 YFSETQ. The V gene lost 1 base and the J gene lost 9 bases, with 11 bases spanning the gap. The CDR3 has 14 amino acids. The CDR3 loop is CASSLSGDVNVLTF. The CDR3, as DNA: TGCGCCAGCAGCTTGTCTGGGGACGTCAACGTCCTGACTTTC.

This clone was detected only a few times. V is TRBV29-1 and J is TRBJ2-1, with 7 bases identical to TRBD1. The junction had 10 bases not matched to a gene; V was cut back by 3 bases and J by 8 bases. The CDR3 covers 14 residues. Germline CDR1 reads SQVTM; CDR2 reads ANQGSEA. The CDR3 region is CSVDAQGERDEQFF. CDR3 nucleotides: TGCAGCGTTGACGCTCAGGGGGAGAGGGATGAGCAGTTCTTC.

This clone was seen a handful of times. The chain employs TRBV6-1 and TRBJ2-5, with D possibly being TRBD1 (6 bases). The CDR3 runs to 14 residues. Per the germline V gene, CDR1 is MNHNS and CDR2 is SASEGT. V was trimmed by 8 bases and J by 5 bases, leaving 18 bases between them. CDR3 nucleotide sequence: TGTGCCAGCCAGAGGGGCGTGGGGGCGGAGACCCAGTACTTC. Its translation is CASQRGVGAETQYF.

CDR3 bases: TGCAGCGTTGGGGTCGGGGGATCGTCAGAGACCCAGTACTTC. This sequence encodes CSVGVGGSSETQYF. The chain has TRBV29-1 and TRBJ2-5; tentatively, D is TRBD2 (6 bases). Germline loops: CDR1 SQVTM, CDR2 ANQGSEA. V lost 4 bases and J 4 bases, leaving 16 bases between the germline ends. CDR3 length: 14 residues.

The genes are TRBV4-2 and TRBJ1-2, with 8 bases identical to TRBD1. V dropped 3 bases and J dropped 7; count of bases not matched to a gene: 7. CDR1 is LGHNA and CDR2 is YNFKEQ in the germline V gene. The CDR3 is made up of 14 amino acids. The CDR3 DNA is TGTGCCAGCAGCCAGAGTCCGACAGGGGTTGGCTACACCTTC. It yields the protein CASSQSPTGVGYTF.